This passage covers 14 T cell receptor beta chains from one sample sequenced in a study of OX40 agonist ivuxolimab in advanced cancers. TCRdb's table, derived via immunoSEQ multiplex PCR, lists solely in-frame clones and lacks some. The sample carries about 12,000 clones, 80% recorded once. The sample in question was CD4+ or CD8+ T cells sorted from blood, obtained in a trial of the OX40 agonist ivuxolimab. The receptors were gathered from an adult with an advanced solid tumor such as melanoma, head and neck, liver or kidney cancer.

This clone counts as medium-sized. The chain joins TRBV7-2 to TRBJ2-7; the match to TRBD2 covers 9 bases. The ends lost 5 bases at V and 2 bases at J; junction bases unmatched: 10. This CDR3 spans 16 amino acids. The germline V gene has CDR1 SGHTA and CDR2 FQGNSA. DNA of the CDR3: TGTGCCAGCAGCCCCCTGAGAGAGCGGGAGGCCTACGAGCAGTACTTC. This sequence encodes CASSPLREREAYEQYF.

This chain links TRBV27 with TRBJ1-2; unclear D gene. Trimming pared 7 bases from V and 8 bases from J, leaving 23 bases between. Germline values: CDR1 MNHEY, CDR2 SMNVEV (reference sequence). CDR3 length: 15 amino acids. This CDR3 reads CASTPNPPGSVGYTF. CDR3 nucleotides: TGTGCCAGCACCCCCAATCCCCCTGGTTCGGTCGGCTACACCTTC.

The rearrangement joins TRBV4-3 to TRBJ2-5; D is unresolved. Judging by the DNA end, TRBJ2-7 fits better; the J call may be wrong. CDR3 size: 14 residues. Germline V gene lookup returns CDR1 LGHNA and CDR2 YSLEER. The CDR3 sequence: CASSQDTGSYEQYF. The DNA of the CDR3 is TGCGCCAGCAGCCAAGATACGGGCTCCTACGAGCAGTACTTC.

This chain joins TRBV16 and TRBJ2-7; possibly TRBD1 or TRBD2 for D (5 bases each). The CDR3 contains 16 residues. Trimming removed 0 bases from V and 0 bases from J, with 12 bases in between. In germline, CDR1 is KGHSY, CDR2 FQNENV. CDR3 in amino acids: CASSQSWGMISYEQYF. The CDR3 nucleotides read TGTGCCAGCAGCCAATCTTGGGGGATGATCTCCTACGAGCAGTACTTC.

The rearrangement uses TRBV7-2 and TRBJ2-1; D uncertain. CDR3 length equals 12 residues. The V and J ends lost 0 bases and 10 bases respectively, with 7 bases between them. Germline V CDR1 and CDR2: SGHTA, FQGNSA. CDR3 residues: CASSLALREQFF. CDR3 DNA sequence: TGTGCCAGCAGCTTAGCCCTCAGAGAGCAGTTCTTC.

This chain uses TRBV2 with TRBJ2-7; 9 bases line up with TRBD2. The CDR3 sequence is 17 residues long. V shed 3 bases and J 4 bases; nucleotides not matched to a gene: 13. Per the germline V gene, CDR1 is SNHLY and CDR2 is FYNNEI. The CDR3 loop is CASSENGAGGGNYEQYF. Here the CDR3 DNA reads TGTGCCAGCAGTGAGAACGGAGCGGGAGGAGGCAATTACGAGCAGTACTTC.

The rearrangement links TRBV29-1 to TRBJ2-7, with D uncertain. Trimming removed 4 bases at V and 2 bases at J, with 3 bases between. CDR3 length equals 10 residues. CDR1 and CDR2 from the germline V gene are SQVTM and ANQGSEA. The CDR3 DNA is TGCAGCGTTGTTGCCTACGAGCAGTACTTC. It specifies CSVVAYEQYF.

In DNA form, the CDR3 reads TGTGCCAGCAGCTCAATTGGACAGGGGGCACTTGATCAGCCCCAGCATTTT. The encoded protein is CASSSIGQGALDQPQHF. The chain employs TRBV7-9 and TRBJ1-5; the match to TRBD1 covers 11 bases. CDR1 is SEHNR and CDR2 is FQNEAQ in the germline V gene (reference sequence). CDR3 size: 17 residues. The junction had 10 bases not matched to a gene; V was cut back by 4 bases and J by 5 bases. Combining the CDR3 with reference TRBV7-9 and TRBJ1-5 gives the whole variable domain DTGVSQNPRHKITKRGQNVTFRCDPISEHNRLYWYRQTLGQGPEFLTYFQNEAQLEKSRLLSDRFSAERPKGSFSTLEIQRTEQGDSAMYLCASSSIGQGALDQPQHFGDGTRLSIL.

The chain is built from TRBV6-1 and TRBJ2-5; possibly TRBD1 for D (6 bases). This CDR3 spans 15 amino acids. Germline CDR1 and CDR2: MNHNS and SASEGT. Trimming pared 1 base from V and 5 bases from J, leaving 14 bases between. The CDR3 protein is CASSEGGRSGETQYF. In DNA form, the CDR3 reads TGTGCCAGCAGTGAAGGGGGGCGGTCCGGGGAGACCCAGTACTTC.

This clone was counted only a few times. The V gene is TRBV6-5, the J gene TRBJ2-7; D remains ambiguous. V was shortened by 5 bases and J by 6 bases, with 8 bases between the two germline ends. CDR1 MNHEY and CDR2 SVGAGI come from the germline V gene. The CDR3 runs to 11 residues. CDR3 sequence (DNA): TGTGCCAGCAGTGAAACGAGCGAGCAGTACTTC. This sequence encodes CASSETSEQYF.

This chain joins TRBV19 and TRBJ1-2; tentative D call: TRBD1 (5 bases). The length of the CDR3 is 16 residues. V lost 0 bases and J 2 bases, leaving 13 bases between the germline ends. Germline V gene data show CDR1 as LNHDA and CDR2 as SQIVND (reference sequence). CDR3 residues: CASSIDRGSSNYGYTF. The CDR3 region has the DNA TGTGCCAGTAGTATAGATCGGGGGTCCTCAAACTATGGCTACACCTTC.

This chain links TRBV25-1 with TRBJ2-1; TRBD1 or TRBD2 may be the D gene (6 bases each). Germline V gene sequence: CDR1 MGHDK, CDR2 SYGVNS. The CDR3 has 15 amino acids. The V gene lost 5 bases and the J gene lost 5 bases, with 16 bases spanning the gap. This CDR3 is CASSTPTGGHNEQFF. In nucleotides, the CDR3 is TGTGCCAGCAGTACCCCTACTGGGGGGCACAATGAGCAGTTCTTC.

V gene TRBV6-4 combines with J gene TRBJ2-3; no firm D call. With 3 bases removed from V and 1 base from J, the gap between germline ends came to 8 bases. Germline V gives CDR1 MRHNA, CDR2 SNTAGT. This CDR3 comprises 14 residues. CDR3 sequence reads: CASSEVVGTDTQYF. The CDR3 DNA is TGTGCCAGCAGTGAAGTGGTTGGCACAGATACGCAGTATTTT.

This chain's CDR3 is CASSPGQGSYEQYF. In DNA form, the CDR3 reads TGTGCCAGCAGCCCTGGACAGGGGAGCTACGAGCAGTACTTC. The gene calls are TRBV6-5 and TRBJ2-7; 9 positions match TRBD1. V shed 6 bases and J 3 bases; nucleotides not matched to a gene: 6. This CDR3 comprises 14 residues. The V gene's germline CDR1 is MNHEY and CDR2 SVGAGI.